Below are 7 T cell receptor beta chains sequenced from a single sample in a study of cytomegalovirus exposure and HLA in healthy donors. Vbeta (60) and Jbeta (13) primers were used in the PCR. Using immunoSEQ multiplex PCR, the repertoire was profiled, and TCRdb retains in-frame clones only, with some absent. The data show 150,000 or so clones, 70% seen once. Sequenced material: PBMCs. The receptors come from a woman between 55 and 75 years old in good health and CMV-seropositive.

This chain connects TRBV2 to TRBJ2-5; D might be TRBD1 (6 bases). This CDR3 has 16 amino acids. Germline CDR1 is SNHLY and CDR2 is FYNNEI. V was clipped by 6 bases and J by 5 bases, with 22 bases between them. The DNA for the CDR3 is TGTGCCAGCAGGGAGTGGGACACCCCCCTTCGGGAGACCCAGTACTTC. Its protein is CASREWDTPLRETQYF.

This rearrangement joins TRBV27 to TRBJ1-1; the D is unclear. This CDR3 is 14 amino acids long. The V and J ends lost 3 bases and 3 bases respectively, with 11 bases between them. Germline V gene lookup returns CDR1 MNHEY and CDR2 SMNVEV (reference sequence). Here the CDR3 DNA reads TGTGCCAGCAGTTTGTTGGGCTCTGACACTGAAGCTTTCTTT. Amino acids: CASSLLGSDTEAFF.

The DNA of the CDR3 is TGTGCCAGCAAGGGGCCTCCTAGCGTAAACGAGCAGTACTTC. It encodes CASKGPPSVNEQYF. The rearrangement joins TRBV2 to TRBJ2-7, with a weak D call TRBD2 (6 bases). The CDR3 is made up of 14 amino acids. V was pared by 7 bases and J by 5 bases, with 18 bases between. CDR1 is SNHLY and CDR2 is FYNNEI in the germline V gene.

This chain links TRBV5-1 with TRBJ2-2; no clear D gene. This CDR3 spans 14 amino acids. Trimming removed 5 bases from V and 5 bases from J, with 13 bases in between. Looked up from germline, CDR1 is SGHRS and CDR2 is YFSETQ. CDR3 bases: TGCGCCAGCAGAGAGGAGCAGCCTACCGGGGAGCTGTTTTTT. Translating gives CASREEQPTGELFF. The entire variable domain, with the rest obtained from reference TRBV5-1 and TRBJ2-2, is as follows: KAGVTQTPRYLIKTRGQQVTLSCSPISGHRSVSWYQQTPGQGLQFLFEYFSETQRNKGNFPGRFSGRQFSNSRSEMNVSTLELGDSALYLCASREEQPTGELFFGEGSRLTVL.

The chain combines TRBV2 with TRBJ1-5; 10 bases fit TRBD1. There are 16 residues in the CDR3. V lost 4 bases to trimming and J lost 6 bases; unmatched junction nucleotides: 9. Germline CDR1 SNHLY, CDR2 FYNNEI. CDR3 DNA sequence: TGTGCCAGCAGTGTTATGACAGGGGGCTCTGGTCAGCCCCAGCATTTT. Amino acids: CASSVMTGGSGQPQHF. The full variable domain, in which reference TRBV2 and TRBJ1-5 provide the parts outside the CDR3, is EPEVTQTPSHQVTQMGQEVILRCVPISNHLYFYWYRQILGQKVEFLVSFYNNEISEKSEIFDDQFSVERPDGSNFTLKIRSTKLEDSAMYFCASSVMTGGSGQPQHFGDGTRLSIL.

V is TRBV4-1 and J is TRBJ2-2, with 9 bases matching TRBD2. In germline, CDR1 is MGHRA, CDR2 YSYEKL. V lost 4 bases to trimming and J lost 1 base; unmatched junction nucleotides: 1. This CDR3 contains 15 residues. CDR3 DNA: TGCGCCAGCAGCCGTAGCGGGGGGAACACCGGGGAGCTGTTTTTT. This codes for CASSRSGGNTGELFF.

The genes are TRBV27 and TRBJ2-3, with 8 bases fitting TRBD2. CDR1 MNHEY and CDR2 SMNVEV come from the germline V gene (reference sequence). Losses at the gene ends were 11 bases for V and 0 bases for J; bases not matched to a gene: 10. The CDR3 extends over 15 amino acids. CDR3 DNA sequence: TGTGCCTCCGGACTAGCCATTTCCAGCACAGATACGCAGTATTTT. It yields the protein CASGLAISSTDTQYF.